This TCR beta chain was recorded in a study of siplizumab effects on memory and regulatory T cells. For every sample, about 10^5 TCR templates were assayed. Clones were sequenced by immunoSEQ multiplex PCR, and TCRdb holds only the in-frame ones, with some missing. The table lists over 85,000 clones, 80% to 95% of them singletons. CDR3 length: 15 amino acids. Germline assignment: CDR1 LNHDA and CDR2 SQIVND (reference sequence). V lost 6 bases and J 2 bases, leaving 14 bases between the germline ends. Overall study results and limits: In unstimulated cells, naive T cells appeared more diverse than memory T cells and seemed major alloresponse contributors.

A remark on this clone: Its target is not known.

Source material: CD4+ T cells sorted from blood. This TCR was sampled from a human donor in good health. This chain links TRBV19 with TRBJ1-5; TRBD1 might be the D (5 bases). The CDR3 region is CASSTPGIRNQPQHF. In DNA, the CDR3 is TGTGCCAGTAGCACCCCAGGGATACGCAATCAGCCCCAGCATTTT.